The subject of this entry is one T cell receptor beta chain. CDR3 size: 12 residues. V lost 5 bases to trimming and J lost 7 bases; unmatched junction nucleotides: 4. The V gene's germline CDR1 is ENHRY and CDR2 SYGVKD. Sequencing was performed with immunoSEQ multiplex PCR; in TCRdb, only in-frame clones are kept and a portion is missing. The sample carries a few hundred thousand clones, around 90% recorded once. This entry comes from a study of blood T cell repertoires in COVID-19. The sequencing input was PBMCs or T cells enriched from blood (not recorded which). The sequence derives from a woman in her 30s who had recovered from COVID-19. The chain employs TRBV10-3 and TRBJ1-2, with 7 bases fitting TRBD1. The CDR3 sequence: CAISTTGAGYTF. The CDR3 bases are TGTGCCATCAGTACAACAGGGGCTGGCTACACCTTC.